This paragraph reports one T cell receptor beta chain. Trimming took off 1 base at V and 3 bases at J, with 13 bases between the two ends. The germline gives CDR1 SGHVS, CDR2 FQNEAQ. The CDR3 runs 15 residues. These data belong to a study of cytomegalovirus exposure and HLA in healthy donors. Background on the study: An earlier analysis found roughly 100 million unique TCR beta sequences from approximately 190 million T cells.

13 Jbeta primers and 60 Vbeta primers were used for the PCR. TCRdb's copy holds only in-frame clones and misses some; the assay was immunoSEQ multiplex PCR. This table holds about 90,000 clones, roughly three quarters found once. The sample consisted of PBMCs. The chain is built from TRBV7-8 and TRBJ2-7; D is perhaps TRBD2 (6 bases). The receptor was isolated from an older woman in good health and CMV-seropositive. In DNA, the CDR3 is TGTGCCAGCAGCTTAGACGCTTGGGGACTCTACGAGCAGTACTTC. Its translation is CASSLDAWGLYEQYF.